These 14 T cell receptor beta chains came from one sample sequenced in a study of blood T cell repertoires in COVID-19. Some clones are missing from TCRdb's copy, which holds only in-frame ones; the method was immunoSEQ multiplex PCR. The sample contains around 340,000 clones, roughly 89% of which appear only once. Input material: peripheral blood. Source of these receptors: a woman between 55 and 75 years old with COVID-19, enrolled during active disease.

The chain joins TRBV3-1 (or the pseudogene TRBV3-2) to TRBJ1-4; D remains unclear. The V end lost 4 bases, the J end lost 0 bases, and 15 bases lay between the germline ends. The CDR3 extends over 17 amino acids. Germline CDR1 is LGHDT and CDR2 is YNNKEL (reference sequence). The CDR3 DNA follows: TGTGCCAGCAGCCTCCGTGGAGCTCTTGCAACTAATGAAAAACTGTTTTTT. It encodes CASSLRGALATNEKLFF.

V usage is TRBV30 and J usage is TRBJ2-5; 10 nucleotides line up with TRBD2. The CDR3 is 18 amino acids. The V segment lost 2 bases and the J segment 5 bases; nucleotides outside the gene matches: 17. The germline V gene has CDR1 GTSNPN and CDR2 SVGIG (reference sequence). The CDR3 bases are TGTGCCTGGAGTAAGGGGTGGTTAGCGGGGGGATCTGGGGAGACCCAGTACTTC. Its protein product is CAWSKGWLAGGSGETQYF.

This chain joins TRBV4-1 and TRBJ2-3; TRBD1 agrees at 8 bases. There are 17 residues in the CDR3. The germline V gene has CDR1 MGHRA and CDR2 YSYEKL. V shed 5 bases, J shed 0 bases, and the junction held 10 bases outside the gene matches. The chain's CDR3 is CASSAMPQGASTDTQYF. The CDR3, as DNA: TGCGCCAGCAGCGCAATGCCCCAGGGGGCAAGCACAGATACGCAGTATTTT.

This chain links TRBV27 with TRBJ1-1; D is uncertain. The CDR3 spans 15 residues. The V gene's germline CDR1 is MNHEY and CDR2 SMNVEV (reference sequence). V was cut by 5 bases and J by 0 bases, with 13 bases left in between. The CDR3: CASSPDSHMNTEAFF. The CDR3 nucleotides are TGTGCCAGCAGTCCCGATTCGCACATGAACACTGAAGCTTTCTTT.

The chain links TRBV4-1 to TRBJ2-3; a possible D gene is TRBD1 (7 bases). Germline V gene sequence: CDR1 MGHRA, CDR2 YSYEKL. V lost 5 bases and J lost 4, with 16 bases in between. The CDR3 runs 15 residues. The CDR3 region is CASSIRGEWADTQYF. The CDR3 DNA reads as TGCGCCAGCAGCATCAGGGGGGAATGGGCAGATACGCAGTATTTT.

The genes are TRBV7-9 and TRBJ2-5; TRBD1 matches 8 bases. The V gene's germline CDR1 is SEHNR and CDR2 FQNEAQ (reference sequence). V was clipped by 8 bases and J by 2 bases; unmatched bases: 10. This CDR3 has 15 amino acids. In DNA form, the CDR3 reads TGTGCCAGCGGCCGGGACAGGAGATTTCAAGAGACCCAGTACTTC. This translates into CASGRDRRFQETQYF.

V and J are TRBV7-9 and TRBJ1-4, with D possibly TRBD1 on 6 matching bases. Germline CDR1 is SEHNR and CDR2 is FQNEAQ (reference sequence). V lost 11 bases, J lost 0 bases, and 13 bases lay in between. The length of the CDR3 is 14 residues. CDR3 sequence reads: CAVRQAATNEKLFF. CDR3 nucleotide sequence: TGTGCCGTCCGACAGGCCGCAACTAATGAAAAACTGTTTTTT.

V usage is TRBV2 and J usage is TRBJ2-5, with 9 nucleotides matching TRBD2. The CDR3 is 14 residues long. CDR1 is SNHLY, CDR2 FYNNEI, per germline. J gave up 4 bases and V 9 bases, and 9 bases lay outside the gene matches. The CDR3 region has the DNA TGTGCCAGACACCCTAGCGGGGCGACAGAGACCCAGTACTTC. This gives the protein CARHPSGATETQYF.

The rearrangement joins TRBV5-1 to TRBJ2-7; no reliable D call. The germline V and J ends were trimmed by 4 bases and 2 bases, with 7 bases remaining between them. CDR3 length: 12 residues. Per the germline V gene, CDR1 is SGHRS and CDR2 is YFSETQ. This CDR3 reads CASSVSAYEQYF. CDR3 sequence (DNA): TGCGCCAGCAGCGTAAGCGCCTACGAGCAGTACTTC.

The CDR3 reads CASSGRTSGNEQYF. DNA of the CDR3: TGTGCCAGCAGCGGACGGACTAGTGGTAACGAGCAGTACTTC. V usage is TRBV9 and J usage is TRBJ2-7; the match to TRBD2 covers 7 bases. Looked up from germline, CDR1 is SGDLS and CDR2 is YYNGEE. V lost 3 bases and J lost 5; bases outside the gene matches: 8. The CDR3 totals 14 residues.

The rearrangement links TRBV7-2 to TRBJ2-3; 8 positions match TRBD2. With 1 base clipped from V and 2 bases from J, the junction kept 2 bases outside the gene matches. This CDR3 is 15 amino acids long. Per the germline V gene, CDR1 is SGHTA and CDR2 is FQGNSA. As DNA, the CDR3 is TGTGCCAGCAGCTTAGGAGCGGGAGTCACAGATACGCAGTATTTT. Its translation: CASSLGAGVTDTQYF.

The chain recombines TRBV6-5 with TRBJ1-5; 9 bases line up with TRBD1. Per the germline V gene, CDR1 is MNHEY and CDR2 is SVGAGI. Germline trimming cut 5 bases from V and 2 bases from J; bases unmatched to any gene: 4. This CDR3 is built from 15 residues. In nucleotides, the CDR3 is TGTGCCAGCAGTAGGACAGGGGTCGGCAATCAGCCCCAGCATTTT. It is translated as CASSRTGVGNQPQHF.

CDR3 DNA: TGTGCCAGCAGCGTAGGATGGGCAGGAGGGGACGAGCAGTACTTC. Translation gives CASSVGWAGGDEQYF. The chain couples TRBV9 to TRBJ2-7; perhaps TRBD2 as D (6 bases). This CDR3 spans 15 amino acids. CDR1 SGDLS and CDR2 YYNGEE come from the germline V gene. The V end lost 0 bases, the J end lost 5 bases, and 15 bases lay between the germline ends. Together with reference TRBV9 and TRBJ2-7, the CDR3 gives the full variable domain: DSGVTQTPKHLITATGQRVTLRCSPRSGDLSVYWYQQSLDQGLQFLIQYYNGEERAKGNILERFSAQQFPDLHSELNLSSLELGDSALYFCASSVGWAGGDEQYFGPGTRLTVT.

The V and J genes are TRBV9 and TRBJ2-7, with 7 bases fitting TRBD1. J gave up 0 bases and V 4 bases, and 7 bases lay outside the gene matches. Per germline, CDR1 SGDLS and CDR2 YYNGEE. This CDR3 has 15 amino acids. The CDR3 loop is CASSFGQAPSYEQYF. CDR3 in DNA: TGTGCCAGCAGCTTCGGACAGGCCCCCTCCTACGAGCAGTACTTC.